This is a list of T cell receptor beta chains from one sample in a study of T cell responses to AZD1222 COVID-19 vaccine. Sequencing used immunoSEQ multiplex PCR; TCRdb keeps in-frame clones, though not all of them. The sample contains about 130,000 clones, 87% of which appear only once. The starting material was peripheral blood, obtained on day 0 of AZD1222 vaccination. These receptors all come from an adult in good health. Both conserved end residues are part of each CDR3. A D gene is named only where the DNA matches it firmly. Size is stated for part of the rows, as once, few or many counts, or as a class when the clone is expanded.

clone_size j_call v_call d_call cdr3_aa cdr3_nt
- TRBJ1-2 TRBV6-5 TRBD1 CASSTILDRDYGYTF TGTGCCAGCAGCACTATTTTGGACAGGGACTATGGCTACACCTTC
- TRBJ1-5 TRBV29-1 TRBD1 CSVRQGRDQPQHF TGCAGCGTCCGACAGGGGAGGGATCAGCCCCAGCATTTT
- TRBJ2-3 TRBV24-1 - CATSDLEMSQYF TGTGCCACCAGTGATTTGGAAATGTCGCAGTATTTT
- TRBJ2-7 TRBV6-2/TRBV6-3 - CASSLETYEQYF TGTGCCAGCAGTCTCGAGACCTACGAGCAGTACTTC
- TRBJ1-5 TRBV28 - CASTFMQGREPQHF TGTGCCAGCACTTTTATGCAGGGTAGGGAGCCCCAGCATTTT
- TRBJ2-1 TRBV24-1 - CATSPGVAGYNEQFF TGTGCCACCAGTCCAGGGGTGGCAGGTTACAATGAGCAGTTCTTC
- TRBJ2-7 TRBV30 TRBD1 CAWGTGAAYEQYF TGTGCCTGGGGGACAGGGGCGGCCTACGAGCAGTACTTC
- TRBJ2-2 TRBV7-9 - CASSLAGGVTGELFF TGTGCCAGCAGCTTAGCCGGGGGCGTCACCGGGGAGCTGTTTTTT
- TRBJ2-1 TRBV28 TRBD2 CASSYPGTSGGRVREQFF TGTGCCAGCAGTTACCCCGGGACTAGCGGGGGCCGAGTGCGAGAGCAGTTCTTC
- TRBJ2-1 TRBV9 TRBD2 CASSVTSGDGSEQFF TGTGCCAGCAGCGTGACTAGCGGGGACGGTAGTGAGCAGTTCTTC
- TRBJ2-3 TRBV4-1 TRBD2 CASSQGHSGGQNTQYF TGCGCCAGCAGCCAAGGGCACAGCGGGGGACAAAATACGCAGTATTTT
- TRBJ2-7 TRBV28 - CASTEVGEREQYF TGTGCCAGCACCGAGGTAGGGGAAAGGGAGCAGTACTTC
once TRBJ1-6 TRBV7-9 - CASSFSNSPLHF TGTGCCAGCAGCTTTAGCAATTCACCCCTCCACTTT
- TRBJ1-2 TRBV6-2/TRBV6-3 TRBD1 CASSYPRDRVLGSDGYTF TGTGCCAGCAGTTACCCCCGGGACAGGGTTCTCGGATCCGATGGCTACACCTTC
- TRBJ1-3 TRBV28 - CASSLDGTVLSGNTIYF TGTGCCAGCAGTTTAGATGGCACGGTACTATCTGGAAACACCATATATTTT
- TRBJ2-7 TRBV15 - CATSPGQASYEQYF TGTGCCACCAGCCCGGGGCAGGCCAGCTACGAGCAGTACTTC
- TRBJ2-7 TRBV27 - CASTSSQTYEQYF TGTGCCAGCACCTCCTCCCAAACTTACGAGCAGTACTTC
- TRBJ2-2 TRBV5-1 TRBD2 CASSLALAGAGELFF TGCGCCAGCAGCTTGGCACTAGCGGGGGCCGGGGAGCTGTTTTTT
- TRBJ2-7 TRBV5-6 - CASSLVPSSGSEQYF TGTGCCAGCAGCTTGGTCCCGTCTTCCGGGAGCGAGCAGTACTTC
- TRBJ1-2 TRBV12-3/TRBV12-4 TRBD1 CASRDGQGNGYTF TGTGCCAGCAGAGACGGACAGGGTAATGGCTACACCTTC
- TRBJ1-2 TRBV6-5 - CASSYSGTVYGYTF TGTGCCAGCAGTTACAGTGGGACTGTCTATGGCTACACCTTC
- TRBJ2-7 TRBV6-5 - CASSYAGYSYEQYF TGTGCCAGCAGTTACGCGGGGTACAGTTACGAGCAGTACTTC
once TRBJ1-1 TRBV29-1 - CSVVAGGVNTEAFF TGCAGCGTTGTGGCCGGGGGGGTGAACACTGAAGCTTTCTTT
once TRBJ2-1 TRBV19 TRBD1 CASSTNRGLGNEQFF TGTGCCAGTAGTACCAACAGGGGGCTGGGCAATGAGCAGTTCTTC
once TRBJ1-1 TRBV5-4 - CASSLGQVTEAFF TGTGCCAGCAGCTTGGGGCAGGTAACTGAAGCTTTCTTT
- TRBJ2-3 TRBV27 TRBD2 CASTPFGSGGFDTDTQYF TGTGCCAGCACCCCTTTTGGTAGCGGGGGGTTCGACACAGATACGCAGTATTTT
- TRBJ1-5 TRBV7-2 - CASSLGVLQPQHF TGTGCCAGCAGCTTAGGGGTCTTACAGCCCCAGCATTTT
- TRBJ1-1 TRBV7-9 - CASSSQMWGGNTEAFF TGTGCCAGCAGCTCCCAGATGTGGGGCGGGAACACTGAAGCTTTCTTT
- TRBJ1-6 TRBV6-1 - CASSDTAPLHF TGTGCCAGCAGTGACACTGCACCCCTCCACTTT
- TRBJ2-1 TRBV2 - CASRPSADNEQFF TGTGCCAGCAGGCCTAGCGCAGACAATGAGCAGTTCTTC
- TRBJ2-7 TRBV5-1 TRBD2 CASSLSGSGGYEQYF TGCGCCAGCAGCTTGTCCGGTAGCGGGGGGTACGAGCAGTACTTC
- TRBJ1-1 TRBV4-1 - CASSQDRTRRVNTEAFF TGCGCCAGCAGCCAAGATCGCACCCGGAGGGTGAACACTGAAGCTTTCTTT
- TRBJ2-7 TRBV7-2 - CASTHMPLEQYF TGTGCCAGCACCCATATGCCCCTCGAGCAGTACTTC
- TRBJ2-7 TRBV7-6 TRBD2 CASSLEPGLAGYEQYF TGTGCCAGCAGCTTGGAACCGGGACTAGCGGGCTACGAGCAGTACTTC
- TRBJ2-2 TRBV4-1 TRBD1 CASSHPPRGRHTGELFF TGCGCCAGCAGCCATCCCCCCAGGGGGCGGCACACCGGGGAGCTGTTTTTT
- TRBJ2-7 TRBV6-6 - CASSYPQGGGSYEQYF TGTGCCAGCAGTTACCCCCAGGGGGGTGGGTCATACGAGCAGTACTTC
- TRBJ2-2 TRBV11-3 TRBD1 CASSLRTGGVGELFF TGTGCCAGCAGCCTGAGGACAGGGGGTGTCGGGGAGCTGTTTTTT
few TRBJ2-7 TRBV5-4 TRBD1 CASSSPSTGDVAEQYF TGTGCCAGCAGCTCCCCCTCGACAGGGGATGTTGCCGAGCAGTACTTC
- TRBJ2-2 TRBV29-1 - CSAWRTTGELFF TGCAGCGCTTGGAGGACCACCGGGGAGCTGTTTTTT
- TRBJ1-2 TRBV12-3/TRBV12-4 - CASSGGNYGYTF TGTGCCAGCAGTGGAGGGAACTATGGCTACACCTTC
- TRBJ1-5 TRBV18 - CASSPGLIQPQHF TGTGCCAGCTCCCCAGGGTTGATTCAGCCCCAGCATTTT